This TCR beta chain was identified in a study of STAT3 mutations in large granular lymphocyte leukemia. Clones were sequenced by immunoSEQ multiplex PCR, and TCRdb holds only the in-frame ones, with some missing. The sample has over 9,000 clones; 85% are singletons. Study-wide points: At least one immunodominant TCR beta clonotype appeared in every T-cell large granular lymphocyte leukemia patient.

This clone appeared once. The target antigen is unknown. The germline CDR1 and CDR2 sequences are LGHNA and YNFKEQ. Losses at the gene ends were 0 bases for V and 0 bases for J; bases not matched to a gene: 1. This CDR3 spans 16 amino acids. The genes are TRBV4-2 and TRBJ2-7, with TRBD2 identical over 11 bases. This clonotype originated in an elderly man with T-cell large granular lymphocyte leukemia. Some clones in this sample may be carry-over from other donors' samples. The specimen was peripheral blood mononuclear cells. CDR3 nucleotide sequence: TGTGCCAGCAGCCAAGATGGGACTAGCGGCTCCTACGAGCAGTACTTC. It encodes CASSQDGTSGSYEQYF.